This passage covers 8 T cell receptor beta chains from one sample sequenced in a study of blood T cell repertoires in COVID-19. Using immunoSEQ multiplex PCR, the repertoire was profiled, and TCRdb retains in-frame clones only, with some absent. The data hold fewer than 250,000 clones, with approximately 86% observed a single time. Sequenced sample: peripheral blood. All receptors derive from a man between 60 and 75 years old with acute or convalescent COVID-19.

This rearrangement joins TRBV7-3 to TRBJ2-3, with TRBD1 matching over 12 bases. With V trimmed by 4 bases and J by 2 bases, 4 bases remained unmatched. Germline V gene sequence: CDR1 SGHTA, CDR2 FQGTGA. CDR3 size: 16 residues. The CDR3 DNA reads as TGTGCCAGCAGCTGGGACAGGGGGCCCCCCACAGATACGCAGTATTTT. As protein: CASSWDRGPPTDTQYF.

The chain couples TRBV28 to TRBJ1-2; D possibly corresponds to TRBD1 (6 bases). Germline V lookup: CDR1 MDHEN, CDR2 SYDVKM. The CDR3 has 15 residues. V lost 5 bases to trimming and J lost 7 bases, with 20 bases between them. The CDR3 loop is CASSLTPGRGSGYTF. DNA for the CDR3: TGTGCCAGCAGTCTCACCCCCGGCAGGGGCAGTGGCTACACCTTC.

The genes are TRBV9 and TRBJ2-5, with 8 nucleotides matching TRBD2. Germline V gene data show CDR1 as SGDLS and CDR2 as YYNGEE. This CDR3 has 17 amino acids. After removal of 0 bases from V and 2 bases from J, the junction contained 9 bases not matched to a gene. CDR3 sequence: CASSVAVGSGTQETQYF. The CDR3 bases are TGTGCCAGCAGCGTAGCTGTGGGTAGCGGGACACAAGAGACCCAGTACTTC.

V and J are TRBV3-1 (or the pseudogene TRBV3-2) and TRBJ2-7, with D possibly matching TRBD2 (5 bases). Trimming removed 2 bases from V and 6 bases from J, with 8 bases in between. This CDR3 contains 12 residues. Germline values: CDR1 LGHDT, CDR2 YNNKEL (reference sequence). CDR3 in amino acids: CASSQRRSEQYF. The CDR3 coding sequence is TGTGCCAGCAGCCAAAGGAGGAGCGAGCAGTACTTC.

The rearrangement joins TRBV7-2 to TRBJ2-4; a weak D match, TRBD1 (5 bases). The CDR3 extends over 13 amino acids. Germline CDR1 SGHTA, CDR2 FQGNSA. V was pared by 5 bases and J by 7 bases, with 12 bases between. The chain's CDR3 is CASSADMGNIQYF. The CDR3 DNA sequence: TGTGCCAGCAGCGCGGACATGGGGAACATTCAGTACTTC.

Written as DNA, the CDR3 is TGTGCCAGCTCACCATGGCTCACAGATACGCAGTATTTT. This sequence encodes CASSPWLTDTQYF. The rearrangement uses TRBV18 and TRBJ2-3, with D unresolved. CDR1 is KGHSH, CDR2 LQKENI, per germline. The CDR3 runs to 13 residues. The V gene lost 2 bases and the J gene lost 2 bases, with 5 bases spanning the gap.

The chain combines TRBV11-2 with TRBJ2-1; D possibly corresponds to TRBD1 (6 bases). The CDR3 loop spans 14 amino acids. Per the germline V gene, CDR1 is SGHAT and CDR2 is FQNNGV. The V and J ends lost 3 bases and 1 base respectively, with 7 bases between them. CDR3: CASSFRGSYNEQFF. CDR3 DNA: TGTGCCAGCAGCTTCAGGGGTTCCTACAATGAGCAGTTCTTC. Full variable domain (rest looked up from reference TRBV11-2 and TRBJ2-1): EAGVAQSPRYKIIEKRQSVAFWCNPISGHATLYWYQQILGQGPKLLIQFQNNGVVDDSQLPKDRFSAERLKGVDSTLKIQPAKLEDSAVYLCASSFRGSYNEQFFGPGTRLTVL.

The chain is built from TRBV7-2 and TRBJ1-1; possible D gene TRBD1, 5 bases. The V and J ends lost 2 bases and 9 bases respectively, with 19 bases between them. Germline V gives CDR1 SGHTA, CDR2 FQGNSA. This CDR3 has 15 residues. The chain's CDR3 is CASSLIRQGRSQAFF. The CDR3 DNA follows: TGTGCCAGCAGCTTAATTAGGCAGGGTAGGAGTCAAGCTTTCTTT.